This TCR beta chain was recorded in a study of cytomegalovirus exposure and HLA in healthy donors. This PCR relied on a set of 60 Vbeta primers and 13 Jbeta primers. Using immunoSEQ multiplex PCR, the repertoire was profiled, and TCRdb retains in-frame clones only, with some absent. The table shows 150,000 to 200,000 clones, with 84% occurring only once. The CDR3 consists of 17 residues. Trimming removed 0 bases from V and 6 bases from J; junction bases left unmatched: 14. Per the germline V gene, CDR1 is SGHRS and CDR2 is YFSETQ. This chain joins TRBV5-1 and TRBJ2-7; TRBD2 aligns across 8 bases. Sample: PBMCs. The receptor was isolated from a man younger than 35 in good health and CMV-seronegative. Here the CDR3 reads CASSLEGITGGQPEQYF. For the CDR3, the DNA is TGCGCCAGCAGCTTGGAAGGAATTACGGGAGGGCAACCCGAGCAGTACTTC. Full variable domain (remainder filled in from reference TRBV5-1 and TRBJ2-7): KAGVTQTPRYLIKTRGQQVTLSCSPISGHRSVSWYQQTPGQGLQFLFEYFSETQRNKGNFPGRFSGRQFSNSRSEMNVSTLELGDSALYLCASSLEGITGGQPEQYFGPGTRLTVT.